The clone carrying this T cell receptor beta chain came up many times. Its antigen is not identified. This sample stems from a study of T-cell reconstitution after alpha-beta-depleted transplantation in children. Whole-study findings and limits: Several patients had high TCRbeta diversity at day 60; it came from surviving recipient T cells and thymic progenitors. Reported findings indicate that, about two months after transplant, alpha-beta T cells came from several hundred expanded clones, which were derived from non-depleted graft cells. Diversity and T-cell counts at one year after transplant derived mostly from new T cells.

The CDR3 is made up of 13 amino acids. V was clipped by 6 bases and J by 6 bases, with 15 bases between them. Construction of the TCRbeta library involved unique molecular identifiers. TCRdb analysed the PCR reads with MiXCR anew, one entry per CDR3 protein. The repertoire holds hundreds of thousands of distinct CDR3 sequences, with 6.5% to 10% as singletons. The input for sequencing was PBMCs, mostly from graft donor cells, taken 180 days after TCRalphabeta/CD19-depleted stem cell transplant. This clonotype was obtained from a male patient under 18 who had a stem cell transplant for acute lymphoblastic leukemia, so the T cells may come from the graft donor. This rearrangement joins TRBV12-3 or TRBV12-4 to TRBJ2-7; no firm D call. The CDR3 nucleotides are TGTGCCAGCAGCTGGAGCCCCCCTCGCGAGCAGTACTTC. It yields the protein CASSWSPPREQYF.